These T cell receptor beta chains were read from a single sample in a study of blood T cell repertoires in COVID-19. The method was immunoSEQ multiplex PCR; TCRdb's version includes in-frame clones alone and lacks a portion of them. The sample lists some 99,000 clones; around 84% were seen once. The specimen was peripheral blood. The receptors here all came from a woman aged 55-69 years in a cohort sampled during active or convalescent COVID-19. Both conserved end residues are part of each CDR3. The D gene is left open where the match is weak. A row's size may be missing; if present it is once, few, many or a size class.

CDR3nt: TGTGCCAGCAGCGACTTTCCTAGCACAGATACGCAGTATTTT
CDR3aa: CASSDFPSTDTQYF
d_gene: -
j_gene: TRBJ2-3
len: 14
v_gene: TRBV9
abundance: -

CDR3nt: TGCGCCAGCAGCTTGGCCGCCGGGACAGGCCAGTACGAGCAGTACTTC
CDR3aa: CASSLAAGTGQYEQYF
d_gene: TRBD1
j_gene: TRBJ2-7
len: 16
v_gene: TRBV5-1
abundance: -

CDR3nt: TGTGCCAGCAGCCACCTCCGACAGGGGGCGTATGGCTACACCTTC
CDR3aa: CASSHLRQGAYGYTF
d_gene: TRBD1
j_gene: TRBJ1-2
len: 15
v_gene: TRBV27
abundance: -

CDR3nt: TGCGCCAGCAGCCGCGCGGATGGCGGGGAGCTGTTTTTT
CDR3aa: CASSRADGGELFF
d_gene: -
j_gene: TRBJ2-2
len: 13
v_gene: TRBV5-1
abundance: -

CDR3nt: TGTGCCTGGAGTGGAGGGAGCAATCAGCCCCAGCATTTT
CDR3aa: CAWSGGSNQPQHF
d_gene: -
j_gene: TRBJ1-5
len: 13
v_gene: TRBV30
abundance: -

CDR3nt: TGTGCCAGCAGTATGGGGCAGGGCGGAGGGACTGAAGCTTTCTTT
CDR3aa: CASSMGQGGGTEAFF
d_gene: -
j_gene: TRBJ1-1
len: 15
v_gene: TRBV6-5
abundance: -

CDR3nt: TGTGCCAGCAGCTTGGCCCCGACAGGGGACTACAATCAGCCCCAGCATTTT
CDR3aa: CASSLAPTGDYNQPQHF
d_gene: TRBD1
j_gene: TRBJ1-5
len: 17
v_gene: TRBV5-6
abundance: once

CDR3nt: TGTGCCAGCAGCCCCTCGACAGGGCACACCGGGGAGCTGTTTTTT
CDR3aa: CASSPSTGHTGELFF
d_gene: TRBD1
j_gene: TRBJ2-2
len: 15
v_gene: TRBV3-1/TRBV3-2
abundance: -

CDR3nt: TGTGCCAGCCAACAGGGGGGTAATTCACCCCTCCACTTT
CDR3aa: CASQQGGNSPLHF
d_gene: TRBD1
j_gene: TRBJ1-6
len: 13
v_gene: TRBV27
abundance: -

CDR3nt: TGCGCCAGCAGCCGGGAAGACGCCGGGAACGAGCAGTACTTC
CDR3aa: CASSREDAGNEQYF
d_gene: -
j_gene: TRBJ2-7
len: 14
v_gene: TRBV4-1
abundance: -

CDR3nt: TGCAGTGCTAGTTCGAGCGGGAGGGCTAGCTCCTACAATGAGCAGTTCTTC
CDR3aa: CSASSSGRASSYNEQFF
d_gene: TRBD2
j_gene: TRBJ2-1
len: 17
v_gene: TRBV20-1
abundance: once

CDR3nt: TGTGCCATCAGTAATTTGTCGGGACTAGCAACAGATACGCAGTATTTT
CDR3aa: CAISNLSGLATDTQYF
d_gene: TRBD2
j_gene: TRBJ2-3
len: 16
v_gene: TRBV10-3
abundance: -

CDR3nt: TGTGCCAGCAGCTTGGAGGGCAGGGCGGGAACTGAAGCTTTCTTT
CDR3aa: CASSLEGRAGTEAFF
d_gene: -
j_gene: TRBJ1-1
len: 15
v_gene: TRBV5-4
abundance: -

CDR3nt: TGTGCCAGCAGCTACTCGACGGGTCCTAACCTGAATGAGCAGTTCTTC
CDR3aa: CASSYSTGPNLNEQFF
d_gene: -
j_gene: TRBJ2-1
len: 16
v_gene: TRBV6-5
abundance: -

CDR3nt: TGTGCCAGCAGCCCAGGGCCCCCCGGGGAGCTGTTTTTT
CDR3aa: CASSPGPPGELFF
d_gene: -
j_gene: TRBJ2-2
len: 13
v_gene: TRBV3-1/TRBV3-2
abundance: -

CDR3nt: TGTGCCAGCTCACCGGGGGGACAGCCGAACACTGAAGCTTTCTTT
CDR3aa: CASSPGGQPNTEAFF
d_gene: TRBD1
j_gene: TRBJ1-1
len: 15
v_gene: TRBV18
abundance: -

CDR3nt: TGTGCCAGCAGATCTAGGGAGAACTACGAGCAGTACTTC
CDR3aa: CASRSRENYEQYF
d_gene: -
j_gene: TRBJ2-7
len: 13
v_gene: TRBV27
abundance: -

CDR3nt: TGTGCCAGCAGGACAGGATGGTTGGGAGAGCTGTTTTTT
CDR3aa: CASRTGWLGELFF
d_gene: -
j_gene: TRBJ2-2
len: 13
v_gene: TRBV28
abundance: -

CDR3nt: TGTGCCACCAGTGATTTCGGCTACGAGCAGTACTTC
CDR3aa: CATSDFGYEQYF
d_gene: -
j_gene: TRBJ2-7
len: 12
v_gene: TRBV24-1
abundance: -

CDR3nt: TGCGCCAGCAGCCGGGACAGGGGATCGGGTGAGACCCAGTACTTC
CDR3aa: CASSRDRGSGETQYF
d_gene: TRBD1
j_gene: TRBJ2-5
len: 15
v_gene: TRBV5-1
abundance: -

CDR3nt: TGTGCCAGTAGTCCGGGGACATGGGGTTCACCCCTCCACTTT
CDR3aa: CASSPGTWGSPLHF
d_gene: -
j_gene: TRBJ1-6
len: 14
v_gene: TRBV19
abundance: -

CDR3nt: TGCGCCAGCAGCTTCGACGGACAGGGGAAAATCGAGCAGTACTTC
CDR3aa: CASSFDGQGKIEQYF
d_gene: TRBD1
j_gene: TRBJ2-7
len: 15
v_gene: TRBV5-1
abundance: -

CDR3nt: TGCGCCAGCAGCTTTAGGCCTCCGGGGGGGAACACTGAAGCTTTCTTT
CDR3aa: CASSFRPPGGNTEAFF
d_gene: -
j_gene: TRBJ1-1
len: 16
v_gene: TRBV5-1
abundance: once

CDR3nt: TGTGCCAGCAGCTCCCTGGTGGACAGGGGGGGAGAGACCCAGTACTTC
CDR3aa: CASSSLVDRGGETQYF
d_gene: TRBD1
j_gene: TRBJ2-5
len: 16
v_gene: TRBV5-6
abundance: -

CDR3nt: TGCGCCAGCAGCTTGTCACAAACGCCCACAGATACGCAGTATTTT
CDR3aa: CASSLSQTPTDTQYF
d_gene: -
j_gene: TRBJ2-3
len: 15
v_gene: TRBV5-1
abundance: -